The T cell receptor (beta chain) described here comes from a study of control samples from healthy donors and cancer patients. Some clones are missing from TCRdb's copy, which holds only in-frame ones; the method was immunoSEQ multiplex PCR. This sample has 150,000 or so clones; roughly 93% occur once, and the top ten carry 5.8%. The V gene's germline CDR1 is SGHNT and CDR2 YYREEE (reference sequence). The CDR3 has 13 residues. Trimming took off 6 bases at V and 9 bases at J, with 16 bases between the two ends. The J gene is TRBJ2-1, the V gene TRBV5-4; D tentatively fits TRBD1 or TRBD2 (5 bases each). Sequencing was performed on blood. The TCR sequence derives from a man younger than 35 in good health. This CDR3 is CASIRDGQGEQFF. In DNA form, the CDR3 reads TGTGCCAGCATTCGGGACGGTCAAGGTGAGCAGTTCTTC.